The entry below describes one T cell receptor beta chain. Its specificity is unknown. Trimming stripped 2 bases from V and 9 bases from J, with 13 bases between. The CDR3 length is 13 residues. Germline CDR1 and CDR2: SGHAT and FQNNGV. TCRdb's table, derived via immunoSEQ multiplex PCR, lists solely in-frame clones and lacks some. The sample yields 60,000 to 65,000 clones, 95% to 98% seen once. The data originate from a study of Tregs in tolerant kidney transplant recipients. General study results and limits: Biological reproducibility was not directly addressed, but technical replication error appeared minimal. Tregs expanded with activated donor B cells seemed most donor-specific. Validation in larger populations is needed because few patients were studied.

This TCR came from a human donor who received a combined kidney and bone marrow transplant. The starting material was Tregs from blood, obtained before the transplant. This sequence joins TRBV11-2 and TRBJ1-2; D perhaps matches TRBD1 (5 bases). The CDR3 spells CASSLRREVSYTF. CDR3 nucleotides: TGTGCCAGCAGCTTACGCAGGGAGGTTAGCTACACCTTC.